Listed here are 20 T cell receptor beta chains from one sample, sequenced in a study of shared clonotypes between healthy human individuals. Assay: immunoSEQ multiplex PCR; the TCRdb copy retains only in-frame clones and omits some. The sample holds 600,000 or so clones; roughly 95% are singletons and the top ten take about 0.11%. Terminally differentiated effector memory CD45RA+ cells were excluded by CCR7 positive selection of CD45RO-negative cells. Material for sequencing was naive CD8+ T cells sorted from blood. Receptors originate from a woman between 25 and 40 years old in good health.

The chain couples TRBV5-6 to TRBJ2-7, with 13 bases identical to TRBD2. V dropped 3 bases and J dropped 4; count of bases not matched to a gene: 4. Germline V CDR1 and CDR2: SGHDT, YYEEEE. The CDR3 runs to 15 residues. CDR3 DNA: TGTGCCAGCAGCTCCGGACTAGCGGGAGAGTACGAGCAGTACTTC. This translates into CASSSGLAGEYEQYF.

The rearrangement uses TRBV6-6 and TRBJ2-3; D is perhaps TRBD1 or TRBD2 (5 bases each). This CDR3 comprises 16 residues. V was shortened by 0 bases and J by 4 bases, with 14 bases between the two germline ends. The germline CDR1 and CDR2 sequences are MNHNY and SVGAGI (reference sequence). The CDR3 sequence is CASSYSPNRDPDTQYF. The CDR3 DNA reads TGTGCCAGCAGTTACTCCCCCAATAGGGACCCAGATACGCAGTATTTT.

The chain combines TRBV6-1 with TRBJ2-7; D call uncertain. CDR1 is MNHNS and CDR2 is SASEGT in the germline V gene. Trimming removed 1 base at V and 1 base at J, with 8 bases between. The CDR3 is 14 amino acids. Here the CDR3 DNA reads TGTGCCAGCAGTGAAGGTTTACAATCCTACGAGCAGTACTTC. Protein sequence: CASSEGLQSYEQYF.

The V and J genes are TRBV6-1 and TRBJ2-7, with 8 bases that match TRBD2. Trimming cost V 2 bases and J 4 bases; bases outside gene matches: 7. The germline V gene has CDR1 MNHNS and CDR2 SASEGT. The CDR3 spans 15 residues. The CDR3 spells CASSEWRGASYEQYF. The DNA for the CDR3 is TGTGCCAGCAGTGAATGGCGGGGGGCGTCGTACGAGCAGTACTTC.

This chain joins TRBV28 and TRBJ2-1; TRBD1 agrees at 7 bases. Germline V lookup: CDR1 MDHEN, CDR2 SYDVKM. J was trimmed by 6 bases and V by 5 bases; bases with no gene match: 7. CDR3 length: 14 residues. CDR3 DNA sequence: TGTGCCAGCAGTGGGACAGCGAGTGGCAATGAGCAGTTCTTC. As protein: CASSGTASGNEQFF.

CDR3 in amino acids: CASSWGGLAGELFF. CDR3 coding DNA: TGTGCCAGCTCCTGGGGGGGGCTTGCCGGGGAGCTGTTTTTT. This chain joins TRBV27 and TRBJ2-2; TRBD2 is a possible D gene (7 bases). Germline V CDR1 and CDR2: MNHEY, SMNVEV (reference sequence). CDR3 length equals 14 residues. V was trimmed by 8 bases and J by 6 bases, leaving 16 bases between them.

This clone was counted a single time. The chain carries TRBV5-1 and TRBJ2-2; TRBD2 matches 11 bases. The CDR3 length is 19 residues. Germline CDR1 and CDR2: SGHRS and YFSETQ. J gave up 7 bases and V 4 bases, and 18 bases lay outside the gene matches. The DNA of the CDR3 is TGCGCCAGCAGCCCCCGGAGTGCGGGGACTAGCGGAAGAGGCGGGGAGCTGTTTTTT. Residues: CASSPRSAGTSGRGGELFF.

The J gene is TRBJ2-7, the V gene TRBV7-9; 10 positions match TRBD2. In germline, CDR1 is SEHNR, CDR2 FQNEAQ (reference sequence). The CDR3 extends over 15 amino acids. V was pared by 3 bases and J by 2 bases, with 4 bases of the junction left unmatched. The CDR3 DNA follows: TGTGCCAGCAGCTTCCCAGCGGGAGGGACCTACGAGCAGTACTTC. This translates into CASSFPAGGTYEQYF.

The V and J genes are TRBV19 and TRBJ2-6; D call uncertain. V shed 3 bases and J shed 0 bases, with 15 bases lying between them. Germline loops: CDR1 LNHDA, CDR2 SQIVND (reference sequence). The CDR3 has 18 amino acids. CDR3 loop: CASSIMGLDTSGANVLTF. The DNA of the CDR3 is TGTGCCAGTAGTATTATGGGCCTCGACACCTCTGGGGCCAACGTCCTGACTTTC.

Remarks on this clone: Within the sample, other DNA sequences also encode this same CDR3. The V gene is TRBV7-9, the J gene TRBJ1-1; D remains ambiguous. The CDR3 is 11 residues long. The V end lost 1 base, the J end lost 8 bases, and 5 bases lay between the germline ends. Germline V gene data show CDR1 as SEHNR and CDR2 as FQNEAQ (reference sequence). CDR3 in amino acids: CASSLVGEAFF. The CDR3 nucleotides are TGTGCCAGCAGCTTAGTGGGGGAAGCTTTCTTT. Based on the CDR3 plus reference TRBV7-9 and TRBJ1-1, the full variable domain is DTGVSQNPRHKITKRGQNVTFRCDPISEHNRLYWYRQTLGQGPEFLTYFQNEAQLEKSRLLSDRFSAERPKGSFSTLEIQRTEQGDSAMYLCASSLVGEAFFGQGTRLTVV.

Concerning this clone itself: In the same sample, other DNA sequences code for this CDR3. The chain employs TRBV5-4 and TRBJ2-7; D possibly matches TRBD1 or TRBD2 (5 bases each). Trimming took off 3 bases at V and 1 base at J, with 11 bases between the two ends. CDR1 and CDR2 (germline): SGHNT, YYREEE (reference sequence). The CDR3 runs 14 residues. The CDR3 coding sequence is TGTGCCAGCAGCTCCGGGACGGATTCCTACGAGCAGTACTTC. This sequence encodes CASSSGTDSYEQYF.

About this clone: The identical CDR3 is also encoded by other nucleotide sequences in the sample. CDR3 nucleotides: TGTGCCAGCAGTTTAGGCGGGAGTAGCTACGAGCAGTACTTC. Translating gives CASSLGGSSYEQYF. V gene TRBV27 combines with J gene TRBJ2-7; 7 bases agree with TRBD2. J gave up 3 bases and V 2 bases, and 4 bases lay outside the gene matches. This CDR3 contains 14 residues. Germline V gene sequence: CDR1 MNHEY, CDR2 SMNVEV (reference sequence).

The rearrangement joins TRBV15 to TRBJ2-3; 8 bases line up with TRBD2. Trimming removed 6 bases from V and 4 bases from J; junction bases left unmatched: 9. There are 15 residues in the CDR3. Germline V gives CDR1 LNHNV, CDR2 YYDKDF (reference sequence). In nucleotides, the CDR3 is TGTGCCACCAGTCATGCGGGAGGTGGGGCAGATACGCAGTATTTT. Its translation: CATSHAGGGADTQYF. Using reference TRBV15 and TRBJ2-3 for the parts outside the CDR3, the full variable domain is DAMVIQNPRYQVTQFGKPVTLSCSQTLNHNVMYWYQQKSSQAPKLLFHYYDKDFNNEADTPDNFQSRRPNTSFCFLDIRSPGLGDTAMYLCATSHAGGGADTQYFGPGTRLTVL.

The V call is TRBV20-1, the J call TRBJ2-7, with unresolved D. This CDR3 is 11 amino acids long. V lost 2 bases and J lost 4, with 6 bases in between. The germline gives CDR1 DFQATT, CDR2 SNEGSKA (reference sequence). The CDR3 DNA sequence: TGCAGTGCTAGAATGGCGTACGAGCAGTACTTC. Its translation is CSARMAYEQYF.

This chain connects TRBV10-3 to TRBJ1-1, with D possibly TRBD1 on 6 matching bases. CDR3 length: 15 amino acids. V lost 0 bases to trimming and J lost 1 base, with 9 bases between them. The V gene's germline CDR1 is ENHRY and CDR2 SYGVKD. The CDR3 bases are TGTGCCATCAGTGAGTCCGTGACAGGGAACACTGAAGCTTTCTTT. Its translation: CAISESVTGNTEAFF.

J is TRBJ2-5 and V is TRBV5-4; TRBD2 matches 10 bases. Germline-derived CDR1 and CDR2 are SGHNT and YYREEE (reference sequence). The CDR3 sequence is 16 residues long. V lost 0 bases, J lost 11 bases, and 13 bases stayed unmatched. CDR3 region: CASSLVVAGGLWEQYF. As DNA, the CDR3 is TGTGCCAGCAGCTTGGTCGTAGCGGGAGGCCTTTGGGAGCAGTACTTC.

This chain uses TRBV7-9 with TRBJ2-1; the D call may be TRBD1 or TRBD2 (5 bases each). CDR1 and CDR2 from the germline V gene are SEHNR and FQNEAQ (reference sequence). The CDR3 length is 13 residues. Trimming shortened V by 3 bases and J by 8 bases, and 11 bases separated the two germline ends. The chain's CDR3 is CASSLSGRDEQFF. In DNA form, the CDR3 reads TGTGCCAGCAGCTTGTCAGGGCGGGATGAGCAGTTCTTC.

V and J are TRBV28 and TRBJ2-3; 8 bases map to TRBD2. V shed 1 base, J shed 3 bases, and the junction held 6 bases outside the gene matches. The CDR3 runs to 16 residues. Germline CDR1 reads MDHEN; CDR2 reads SYDVKM. Here the CDR3 reads CASSLFSTSETDTQYF. In DNA, the CDR3 is TGTGCCAGCAGTTTATTTTCGACTAGCGAAACAGATACGCAGTATTTT.

The genes are TRBV9 and TRBJ1-1; 10 positions match TRBD1. This CDR3 comprises 14 residues. The V and J ends lost 3 bases and 7 bases, in that order; junction bases with no gene match: 6. The germline V gene has CDR1 SGDLS and CDR2 YYNGEE. CDR3 DNA sequence: TGTGCCAGCAGCGCTGGGACAGGGGTAAGTGAAGCTTTCTTT. Translation: CASSAGTGVSEAFF.

This clone was detected once. This sequence joins TRBV10-2 and TRBJ2-7, with D perhaps TRBD2 (5 bases). This CDR3 comprises 15 residues. V was trimmed by 2 bases and J by 3 bases, leaving 14 bases between them. The V gene's germline CDR1 is WSHSY and CDR2 SAAADI. The CDR3 loop is CASSEVGLQYYEQYF. The CDR3 bases are TGCGCCAGCAGTGAGGTTGGACTTCAGTACTACGAGCAGTACTTC.